Only one count was recorded for the clone carrying this T cell receptor beta chain. The target antigen is unknown. CDR1 SEHNR and CDR2 FQNEAQ come from the germline V gene (reference sequence). V was shortened by 5 bases and J by 5 bases, with 18 bases between the two germline ends. The CDR3 has 15 residues. PCR was performed using 60 Vbeta and 13 Jbeta primers. The repertoire was sequenced with immunoSEQ multiplex PCR; TCRdb's copy has only in-frame clones and lacks some. The table shows around 130,000 clones, with roughly four fifths occurring only once. The data belong to a study of cytomegalovirus exposure and HLA in healthy donors. Whole-study context: The study placed over 65% of its 398 genotyped donors in the Caucasian-associated ancestry cluster. Overall study results and limits: Most of the TCR beta V segments (in an earlier analysis) were productive either about 90% or about 30% of the time. Fewer N-insertions (relative to the roughly 630-donor mean) were reportedly seen in an Asian-associated ancestry cluster in a later analysis.

The rearrangement uses TRBV7-9 and TRBJ2-5; D perhaps matches TRBD1 (5 bases). The TCR was taken from a woman aged 18 to 35 in good health and CMV-seronegative. Source material: PBMCs. CDR3 sequence reads: CASSVGPGLVETQYF. The CDR3 DNA reads TGTGCCAGCAGCGTCGGGCCAGGGTTGGTTGAGACCCAGTACTTC. Filled out from reference TRBV7-9 and TRBJ2-5, the complete variable domain reads DTGVSQNPRHKITKRGQNVTFRCDPISEHNRLYWYRQTLGQGPEFLTYFQNEAQLEKSRLLSDRFSAERPKGSFSTLEIQRTEQGDSAMYLCASSVGPGLVETQYFGPGTRLLVL.